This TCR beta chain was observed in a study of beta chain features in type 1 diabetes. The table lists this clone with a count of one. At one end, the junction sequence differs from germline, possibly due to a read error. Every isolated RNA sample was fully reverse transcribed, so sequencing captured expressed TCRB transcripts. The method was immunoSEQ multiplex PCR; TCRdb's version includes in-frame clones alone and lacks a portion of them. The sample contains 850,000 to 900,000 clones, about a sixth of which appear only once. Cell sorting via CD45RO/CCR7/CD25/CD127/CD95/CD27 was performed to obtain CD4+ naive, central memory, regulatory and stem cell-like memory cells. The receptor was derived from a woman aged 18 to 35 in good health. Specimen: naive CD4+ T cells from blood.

CDR3 bases: TGTGCCATCAGTGATACCTTCGACAGGGAGGTAGGCAACGTCCTGACTTTC. It encodes CAISDTFDREVGNVLTF. The rearrangement uses TRBV6-1 and TRBJ2-6; a possible D gene is TRBD1 (7 bases). The CDR3 sequence is 17 residues long. The germline gives CDR1 MNHNS, CDR2 SASEGT.